This is a list of T cell receptor beta chains from one sample in a study of Graves' ophthalmopathy and Graves' hyperthyroidism. TCRdb passed the multiplex PCR reads through MiXCR, listing each CDR3 protein once. The top ten hold 8.5% to 14% of the sample, which has roughly 1.1 million distinct CDR3 sequences, about 40% seen once. Specimen: peripheral blood or thyroid tissue (not recorded which). The origin of the receptors is an adult man with Graves' hyperthyroidism. The CDR3 runs from the conserved cysteine through the conserved F or W. Fields, in order: J gene, D gene, clone size, V gene, CDR3 DNA, CDR3 protein. The D gene is left open where the match is weak. Size tells how often a clone was seen (once, few, many) or the class of an expanded clone, and some rows leave it out.

TRBJ2-3,TRBD2,NA,TRBV10-3,TGTGCCATCGGGGGACTAAGTACCACAGATACGCAGTATTTT,CAIGGLSTTDTQYF
TRBJ2-5,TRBD2,NA,TRBV29-1,TGCAGCGTGACTAGCGGGGGCCCCGGAGAGACCCAGTACTTC,CSVTSGGPGETQYF
TRBJ2-7,TRBD2,few,TRBV12-3/TRBV12-4,TGTGCCAGCAGCCGAGGACTAGCGGGATCATCCTACGAGCAGTACTTC,CASSRGLAGSSYEQYF
TRBJ1-5,NA,many,TRBV25-1,TGTGCCAGCAGTGAATGGAACAGTCAACAGCCCCAGCATTTT,CASSEWNSQQPQHF
TRBJ1-2,TRBD1,many,TRBV2,TGTGCCAGCAGTAGGACAGGTCAACGAGAAGGTGAAGGCTACACCTTC,CASSRTGQREGEGYTF
TRBJ2-5,NA,NA,TRBV19,TGTGCCAGCAGTGGGGGCGGGGCGCCGGAAGAGACCCAGTACTTC,CASSGGGAPEETQYF
TRBJ2-6,NA,many,TRBV29-1,TGCAGCGTTGCCCGGTCATCTGGGGCCAACGTCCTGACTTTC,CSVARSSGANVLTF
TRBJ2-2,NA,many,TRBV5-1,TGCGCCAGCAGCTTGGCCTCACGGAGACCCGGGGAGCTGTTTTTT,CASSLASRRPGELFF
TRBJ2-5,NA,many,TRBV20-1,TGCAGTGCGGTCCCCGGGACTCGAGAGACCCAGTACTTC,CSAVPGTRETQYF
TRBJ1-2,TRBD1,NA,TRBV12-3/TRBV12-4,TGTGCCAGCACGCCCCAGGGGGGGGGCTATGGCTACACCTTC,CASTPQGGGYGYTF
TRBJ2-7,NA,many,TRBV20-1,TGCAGTGCTACCGAACCGCGGGATAAAGGCTACGAGCAGTACTTC,CSATEPRDKGYEQYF
TRBJ2-5,TRBD1,NA,TRBV2,TGTGCCAGCAGTGACGGTCGAGGGGGCGACCAGCCCCAGTACTTC,CASSDGRGGDQPQYF
TRBJ2-7,TRBD2,few,TRBV27,TGTGCCAGCAGTTTATTGTCTAGCGGGAGGGTGGACGAGCAGTACTTC,CASSLLSSGRVDEQYF
TRBJ2-7,NA,few,TRBV6-5,TGTGCCAGCAGTTGGATTCGGGCAATAAGATCCTACGAGCAGTACTTC,CASSWIRAIRSYEQYF
TRBJ2-7,TRBD2,many,TRBV7-6,TGTGCCAGCAGCAAGCGGGACGGAGACGAGCAGTACTTC,CASSKRDGDEQYF
TRBJ1-2,TRBD1,many,TRBV7-8,TGTGCCAGCAGCCCCCGGGACAGTGACTATGGCTACACCTTC,CASSPRDSDYGYTF
TRBJ2-7,NA,NA,TRBV6-6,TGTGCCAGCATAGGGCTCCCGAGCTCCTACGAGCAGTACTTC,CASIGLPSSYEQYF
TRBJ1-2,NA,many,TRBV20-1,TGCAGTGCTAGAGAGTCGTCCAGGTTTGACGGCTACACCTTC,CSARESSRFDGYTF
TRBJ1-1,NA,once,TRBV5-1,TGCGCCAGCAGCAGGGACGGTTCCTTCAACACTGAAGCTTTCTTT,CASSRDGSFNTEAFF
TRBJ1-1,TRBD1,many,TRBV5-1,TGTGCCAGCAGCCGACAGGGAAGCACTGAAGCTTTCTTT,CASSRQGSTEAFF
TRBJ2-7,TRBD1,many,TRBV10-3,TGTGCCATCAGGGACAGGGTGGCCTACGAGCAGTACTTC,CAIRDRVAYEQYF
TRBJ2-2,NA,many,TRBV7-3,TGTGCCAGCAAGGGACAGAACACCGGGGAGCTGTTTTTT,CASKGQNTGELFF
TRBJ1-5,NA,NA,TRBV29-1,TGCAGCGGGGACGGTAGCAATCAGCCCCAGCATTTT,CSGDGSNQPQHF
TRBJ2-2,NA,NA,TRBV9,TGTGCCAGCAGCGCCTCCCTCACGGGGGCCGGGGGGGAGCTGTTTTTT,CASSASLTGAGGELFF